The clone carrying this T cell receptor (beta chain) appeared a few times. Its antigen is unknown. A read error may produce the germline difference seen at one junction end. The data were obtained in a study of T cells in Graves' hyperthyroidism and ophthalmopathy. Fresh 10 ml peripheral blood yielded PBMCs. RNA transcripts gave rise to amplified TCR beta CDR3 regions. HTBI primers were used for first-round RT-PCR of the TCR CDR3. MiXCR, run by TCRdb on the multiplex PCR reads, gives a single entry per CDR3 protein. The data contain 95,000 to 110,000 distinct CDR3 sequences, roughly 15% of them singletons. Findings and limits, study-wide: The blood repertoire included most of the expanded thyroid clonotypes above 0.001.

Germline V lookup: CDR1 MNHNS, CDR2 SASEGT. The CDR3 length is 16 residues. Sequences were obtained from blood. V usage is TRBV6-1 and J usage is TRBJ2-7; tentative D call: TRBD1 (6 bases). This TCR was sampled from a woman in her forties or fifties with Graves' hyperthyroidism. CDR3: CACSPLGGWDTYEQYF. CDR3 DNA sequence: TGTGCCTGCAGTCCACTTGGGGGATGGGACACCTACGAGCAGTACTTC.